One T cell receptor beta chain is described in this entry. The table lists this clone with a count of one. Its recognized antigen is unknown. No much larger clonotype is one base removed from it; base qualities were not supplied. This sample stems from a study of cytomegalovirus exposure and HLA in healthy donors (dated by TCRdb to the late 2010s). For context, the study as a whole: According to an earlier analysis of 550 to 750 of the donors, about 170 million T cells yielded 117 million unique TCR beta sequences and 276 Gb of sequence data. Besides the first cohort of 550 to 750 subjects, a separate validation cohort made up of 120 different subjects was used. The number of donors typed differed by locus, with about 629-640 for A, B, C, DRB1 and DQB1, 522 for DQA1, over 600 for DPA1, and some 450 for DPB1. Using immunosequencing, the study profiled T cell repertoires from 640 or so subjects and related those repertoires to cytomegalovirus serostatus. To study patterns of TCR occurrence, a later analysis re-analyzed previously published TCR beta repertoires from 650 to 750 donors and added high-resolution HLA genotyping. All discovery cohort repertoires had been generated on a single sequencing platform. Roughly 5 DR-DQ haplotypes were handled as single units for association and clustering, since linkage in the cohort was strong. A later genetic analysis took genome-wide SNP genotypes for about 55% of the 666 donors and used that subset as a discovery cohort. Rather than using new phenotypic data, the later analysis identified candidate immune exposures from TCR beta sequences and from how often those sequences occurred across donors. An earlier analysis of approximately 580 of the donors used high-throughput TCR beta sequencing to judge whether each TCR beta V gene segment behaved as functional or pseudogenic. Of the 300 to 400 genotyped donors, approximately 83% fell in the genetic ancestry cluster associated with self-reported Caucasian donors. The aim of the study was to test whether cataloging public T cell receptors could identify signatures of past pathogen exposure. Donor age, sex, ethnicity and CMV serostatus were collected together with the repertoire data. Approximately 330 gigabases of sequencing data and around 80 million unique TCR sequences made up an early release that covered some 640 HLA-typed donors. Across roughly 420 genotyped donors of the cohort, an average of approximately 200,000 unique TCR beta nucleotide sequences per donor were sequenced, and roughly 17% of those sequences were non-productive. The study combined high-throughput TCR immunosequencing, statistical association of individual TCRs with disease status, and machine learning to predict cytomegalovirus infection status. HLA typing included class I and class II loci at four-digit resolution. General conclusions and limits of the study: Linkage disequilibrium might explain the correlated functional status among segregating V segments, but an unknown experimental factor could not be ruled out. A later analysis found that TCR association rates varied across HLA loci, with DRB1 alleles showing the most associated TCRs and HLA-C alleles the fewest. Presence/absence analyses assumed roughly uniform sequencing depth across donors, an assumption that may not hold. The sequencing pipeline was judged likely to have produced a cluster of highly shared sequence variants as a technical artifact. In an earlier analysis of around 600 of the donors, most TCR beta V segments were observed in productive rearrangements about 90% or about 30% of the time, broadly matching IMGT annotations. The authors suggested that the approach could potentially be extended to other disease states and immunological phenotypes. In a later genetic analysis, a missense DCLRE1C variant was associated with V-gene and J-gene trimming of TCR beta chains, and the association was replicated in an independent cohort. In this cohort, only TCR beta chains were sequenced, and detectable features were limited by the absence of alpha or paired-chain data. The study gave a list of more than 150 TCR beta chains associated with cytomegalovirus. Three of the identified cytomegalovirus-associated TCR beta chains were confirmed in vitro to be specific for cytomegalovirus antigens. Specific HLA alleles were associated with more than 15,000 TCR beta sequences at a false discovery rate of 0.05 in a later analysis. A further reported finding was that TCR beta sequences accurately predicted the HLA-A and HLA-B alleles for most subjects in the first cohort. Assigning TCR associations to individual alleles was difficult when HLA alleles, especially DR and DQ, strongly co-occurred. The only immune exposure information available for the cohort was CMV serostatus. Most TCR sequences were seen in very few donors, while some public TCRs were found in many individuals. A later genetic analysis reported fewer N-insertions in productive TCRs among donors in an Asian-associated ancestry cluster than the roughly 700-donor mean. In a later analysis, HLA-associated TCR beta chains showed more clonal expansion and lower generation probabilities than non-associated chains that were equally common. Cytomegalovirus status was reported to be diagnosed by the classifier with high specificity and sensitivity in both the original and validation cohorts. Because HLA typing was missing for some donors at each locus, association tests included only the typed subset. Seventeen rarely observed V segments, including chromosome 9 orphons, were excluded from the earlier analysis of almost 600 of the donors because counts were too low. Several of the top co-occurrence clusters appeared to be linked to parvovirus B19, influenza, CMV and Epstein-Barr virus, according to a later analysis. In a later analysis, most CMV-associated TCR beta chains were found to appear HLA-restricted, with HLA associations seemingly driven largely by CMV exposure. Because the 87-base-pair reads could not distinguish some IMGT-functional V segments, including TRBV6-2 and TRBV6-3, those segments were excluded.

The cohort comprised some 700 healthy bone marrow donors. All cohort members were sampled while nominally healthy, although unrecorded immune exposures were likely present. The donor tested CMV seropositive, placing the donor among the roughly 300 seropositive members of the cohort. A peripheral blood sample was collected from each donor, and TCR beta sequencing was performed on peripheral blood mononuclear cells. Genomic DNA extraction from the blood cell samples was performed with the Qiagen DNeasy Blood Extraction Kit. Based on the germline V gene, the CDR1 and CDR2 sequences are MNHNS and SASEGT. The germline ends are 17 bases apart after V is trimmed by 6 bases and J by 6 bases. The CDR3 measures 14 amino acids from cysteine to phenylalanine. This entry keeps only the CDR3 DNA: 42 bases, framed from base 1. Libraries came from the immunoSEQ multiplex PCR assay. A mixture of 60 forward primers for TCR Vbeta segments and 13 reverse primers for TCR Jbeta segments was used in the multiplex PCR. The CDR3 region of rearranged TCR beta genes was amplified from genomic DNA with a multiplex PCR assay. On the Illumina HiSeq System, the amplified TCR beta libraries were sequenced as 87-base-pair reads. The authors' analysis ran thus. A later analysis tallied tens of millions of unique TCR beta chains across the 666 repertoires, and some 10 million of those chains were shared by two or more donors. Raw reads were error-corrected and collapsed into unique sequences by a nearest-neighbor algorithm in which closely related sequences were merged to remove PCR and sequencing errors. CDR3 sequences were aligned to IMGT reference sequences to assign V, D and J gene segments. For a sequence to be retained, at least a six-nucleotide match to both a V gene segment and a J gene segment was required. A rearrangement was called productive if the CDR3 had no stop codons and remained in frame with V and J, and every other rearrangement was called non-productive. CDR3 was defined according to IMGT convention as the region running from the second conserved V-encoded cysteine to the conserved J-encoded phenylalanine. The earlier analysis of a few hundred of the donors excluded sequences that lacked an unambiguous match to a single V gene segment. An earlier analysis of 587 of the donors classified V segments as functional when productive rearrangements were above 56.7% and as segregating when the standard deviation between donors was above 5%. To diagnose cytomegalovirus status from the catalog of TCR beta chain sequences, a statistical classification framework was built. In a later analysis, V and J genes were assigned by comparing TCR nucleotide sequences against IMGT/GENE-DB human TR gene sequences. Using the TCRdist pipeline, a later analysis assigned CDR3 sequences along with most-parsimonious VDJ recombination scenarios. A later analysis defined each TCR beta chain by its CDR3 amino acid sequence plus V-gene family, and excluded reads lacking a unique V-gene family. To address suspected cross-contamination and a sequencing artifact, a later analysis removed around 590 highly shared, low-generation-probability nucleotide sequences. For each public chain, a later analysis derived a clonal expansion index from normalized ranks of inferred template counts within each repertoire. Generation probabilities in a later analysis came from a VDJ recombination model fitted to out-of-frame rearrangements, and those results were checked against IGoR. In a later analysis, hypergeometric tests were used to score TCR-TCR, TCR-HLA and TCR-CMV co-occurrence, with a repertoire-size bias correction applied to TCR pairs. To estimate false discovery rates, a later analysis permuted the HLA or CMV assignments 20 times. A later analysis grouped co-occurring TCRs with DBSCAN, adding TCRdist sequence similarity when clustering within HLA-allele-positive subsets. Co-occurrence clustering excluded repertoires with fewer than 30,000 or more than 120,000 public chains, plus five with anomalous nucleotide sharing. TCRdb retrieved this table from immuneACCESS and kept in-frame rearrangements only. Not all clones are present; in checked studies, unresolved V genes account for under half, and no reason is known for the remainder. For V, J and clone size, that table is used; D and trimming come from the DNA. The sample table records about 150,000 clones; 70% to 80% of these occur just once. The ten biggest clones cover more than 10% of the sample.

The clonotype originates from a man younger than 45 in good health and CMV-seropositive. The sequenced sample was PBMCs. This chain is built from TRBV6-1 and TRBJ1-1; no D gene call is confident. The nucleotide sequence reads TGTGCCAGCAGCTTCGGCGCCGAGGTAGCTGAAGCTTTCTTT. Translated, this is CASSFGAEVAEAFF.